The T cell receptor (beta chain) described here comes from a study of T cells expressing NK-cell markers. Study observations and caveats: Of the CD8+ T cell pool in about 6 donors, about 1.0-8% was accounted for by dominant NKG2C+ clonotypes.

As the method of synthesis, 5'RACE template switching with UMIs yielded TCR beta cDNA. TCRdb reanalyzed the 5' RACE reads and collapses them to one entry per CDR3 protein, without DNA. The specimen's table records about 440,000 distinct CDR3 sequences. The CDR3 is made up of 15 amino acids. In the case of this clonotype: Its cognate antigen is unknown.

This chain connects TRBV21-1 to TRBJ2-7; TCRdb's assignment of TRBD1 cannot be checked, as there is no DNA. TRBV21-1 is a listed pseudogene. This TCR came from a woman aged 18 to 69 in good health. The sample taken for sequencing was blood T cells: a sorted CD56 or NKG2C T cell subset, CD4+ or CD8+ T cells, or bulk PBMC T cells (not recorded which). The chain's CDR3 is CAIRPGAFISYEQYF.